This TCR beta chain came from a study of shared clonotypes between healthy human individuals. The overall study: CD4 naive and CD4 memory each took three plates per donor, while CD8 naive took two and CD8 memory one. Points from the study as a whole: Estimated richness was generally greater in naive than memory subsets.

For this clone: No antigen is known for it.

Donors were healthy HIV-negative adults without recently reported acute infections or vaccinations. As processed by the authors: For the immunoSEQ data, sequences were junction-only without quality scores, so filtering differed. Clones were sequenced by immunoSEQ multiplex PCR, and TCRdb holds only the in-frame ones, with some missing. Clonal size and the V and J genes are those of that table, whereas D and trimming came from the DNA. This sample has around 690,000 clones; roughly 91% occur once, and the top ten carry 34%. V trimming: 5 bases; J trimming: 0 bases; junction bases outside the gene matches: 4. CDR3 size: 14 residues. The germline V gene encodes CDR1 PRHDT and CDR2 FYEKMQ (reference sequence).

This rearrangement joins TRBV13 to TRBJ2-7; the match to TRBD1 covers 7 bases. The receptor's source is a man aged 18 to 30 in good health. Some clones in this sample may be carry-over from other donors' samples. The material sequenced was memory CD8+ T cells from PBMCs. Subset described: CD45RO+ cells pooled with CCR7-negative TemRA cells. In nucleotides, the CDR3 is TGTGCCAGCAGCCCCTGGGACAGCTCCTACGAGCAGTACTTC. Translating it yields CASSPWDSSYEQYF.